The 6 T cell receptor beta chains below all came from one sample that was sequenced in a study of T cell repertoires in cytomegalovirus infection. TCRdb itself ran the reads through MiXCR, one entry per CDR3 protein. The sample yields around 170,000 distinct CDR3 sequences, about 15% seen once. The sample comprised CD8+ T cells from PBMCs. Receptors were obtained from a human donor in good health (CMV status not recorded). Some clones in this sample may be carry-over from other donors' samples.

This clonotype has a handful of counts. The junction departs from the called germline gene at one end, perhaps through a read error. This sequence joins TRBV7-3 and TRBJ2-3, with 7 bases fitting TRBD1. The CDR3 totals 12 residues. Germline V gives CDR1 SGHTA, CDR2 FQGTGA. The CDR3 spells CASSLLGQRPIF. The CDR3 DNA sequence: TGTGCCAGCAGCTTATTGGGACAGCGACCCATTTTT.

The genes are TRBV15 and TRBJ1-5, with 7 bases identical to TRBD1. The CDR3 contains 15 residues. The V gene end was trimmed by 1 base and the J gene end by 5 bases; junction bases not matched to a gene: 5. Germline V gene data show CDR1 as LNHNV and CDR2 as YYDKDF (reference sequence). The CDR3 DNA sequence: TGTGCCACCAGCAGAGGAAGGGACAGCTATCAGCCCCAGCATTTT. Translated, it gives CATSRGRDSYQPQHF.

V is TRBV11-3 and J is TRBJ1-2, with D unclear. The V and J ends lost 3 bases and 6 bases respectively, with 8 bases between them. CDR3 length equals 12 residues. Germline-derived CDR1 and CDR2 are SGHNT and YENEEA. The CDR3 nucleotides are TGTGCCAGCAGCTTTAAGTTTGATGGCTACACCTTC. This codes for CASSFKFDGYTF.

This clonotype showed up just once. The chain's CDR3 is CASSNRYTEAFF. CDR3 nucleotide sequence: TGTGCCAGCAGTAATCGATACACTGAAGCTTTCTTT. The chain combines TRBV25-1 with TRBJ1-1; D ambiguous. There are 12 residues in the CDR3. Trimming shortened V by 5 bases and J by 3 bases, and 7 bases separated the two germline ends. Germline V gives CDR1 MGHDK, CDR2 SYGVNS. Filled out from reference TRBV25-1 and TRBJ1-1, the complete variable domain reads EADIYQTPRYLVIGTGKKITLECSQTMGHDKMYWYQQDPGMELHLIHYSYGVNSTEKGDLSSESTVSRIRTEHFPLTLESARPSHTSQYLCASSNRYTEAFFGQGTRLTVV.

This clonotype was detected many times. V is TRBV7-8 and J is TRBJ2-3, with TRBD2 identical over 10 bases. The J segment lost 4 bases and the V segment lost 1 base, leaving 2 bases of the junction unmatched. Germline V gene sequence: CDR1 SGHVS, CDR2 FQNEAQ. The CDR3 runs 15 residues. The DNA for the CDR3 is TGTGCCAGCAGCTTAGAAGCGGGGGGGCCAGATACGCAGTATTTT. Translating it yields CASSLEAGGPDTQYF. Full variable domain (outside the CDR3, taken from reference TRBV7-8 and TRBJ2-3): GAGVSQSPRYKVAKRGQDVALRCDPISGHVSLFWYQQALGQGPEFLTYFQNEAQLDKSGLPSDRFFAERPEGSVSTLKIQRTQQEDSAVYLCASSLEAGGPDTQYFGPGTRLTVL.

This clonotype has more than one count but fewer than ten. V and J are TRBV7-2 and TRBJ2-1; 7 nucleotides match TRBD2. V lost 8 bases and J lost 4; bases outside the gene matches: 14. Germline values: CDR1 SGHTA, CDR2 FQGNSA. This CDR3 spans 16 amino acids. CDR3 sequence reads: CASRLIASGHYNEQFF. The CDR3 bases are TGTGCCAGCCGATTAATAGCTAGCGGTCATTACAATGAGCAGTTCTTC.